This entry concerns a single T cell receptor (beta chain). V lost 0 bases, J lost 2 bases, and 7 bases stayed unmatched. The CDR3 consists of 16 residues. From germline, CDR1 is SGDLS and CDR2 YYNGEE. The data originate from a study of blood T cell repertoires in COVID-19. Study-level information: Nucleic acid was either cDNA or gDNA, and it came from T cells, B-cell-depleted T cells, or PBMCs.

This table comes from immunoSEQ multiplex PCR, and its TCRdb copy is limited to in-frame clones, with some not included. The sample gives more than 80,000 clones, around 87% of which show up once; roughly 5% is in the top ten. The rearrangement joins TRBV9 to TRBJ2-7; TRBD1 matches at 8 bases. The origin of this receptor is a man in his forties with acute or convalescent COVID-19. Specimen: peripheral blood. In DNA form, the CDR3 reads TGTGCCAGCAGCGTAGGCTTGGGACAGGTGACCTACGAGCAGTACTTC. Translated: CASSVGLGQVTYEQYF.